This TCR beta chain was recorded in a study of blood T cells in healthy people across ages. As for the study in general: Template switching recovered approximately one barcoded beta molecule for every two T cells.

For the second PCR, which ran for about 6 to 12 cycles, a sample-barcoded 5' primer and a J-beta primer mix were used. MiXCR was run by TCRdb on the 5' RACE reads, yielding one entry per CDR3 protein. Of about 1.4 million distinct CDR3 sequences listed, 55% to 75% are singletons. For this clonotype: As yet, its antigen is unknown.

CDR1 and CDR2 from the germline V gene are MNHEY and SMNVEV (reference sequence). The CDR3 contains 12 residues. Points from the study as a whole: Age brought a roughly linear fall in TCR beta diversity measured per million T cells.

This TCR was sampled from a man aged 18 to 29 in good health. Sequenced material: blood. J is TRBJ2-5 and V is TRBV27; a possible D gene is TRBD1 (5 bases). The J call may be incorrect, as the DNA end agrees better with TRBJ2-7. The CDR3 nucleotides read TGTGCCAGCATTGGGGCTACCTACGAGCAGTACTTC. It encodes CASIGATYEQYF.